This T cell receptor beta chain was sequenced for a study of tumor-infiltrating lymphocytes in primary liver carcinoma. Looking at the study overall: Patients were men and women aged 30 to 69 years.

TCR beta cDNA came from roughly 0.45 ug total RNA, primed with a constant-region primer. Employing slightly modified ARM-PCR, three nested multiplex PCR rounds were run, and these gave rise to the TCR beta libraries. Use of TRBV1-TRBV30 forward primers with a C-beta reverse primer characterized the first two PCR rounds, which lasted 10 cycles each. MiXCR, run by TCRdb on the multiplex PCR reads, gives a single entry per CDR3 protein. There are 300,000 to 350,000 distinct CDR3 sequences in the sample; about 65% occur only once, and about 6.5% lies in the top ten. About this clonotype itself: The antigen remains unidentified.

Germline CDR1 is SGHNT and CDR2 is YYREEE (reference sequence). The V segment lost 4 bases and the J segment 7 bases; nucleotides outside the gene matches: 12. This CDR3 contains 15 residues. Alongside blood RNA obtained from unsorted whole blood, germline DNA was also extracted. Whole-study findings and limits: Researchers did not compare CD4+ and CD8+ repertoires, as samples were bulk unsorted.

Sequenced sample: peripheral blood. The clonotype originates from a man aged 35-49 years with primary liver carcinoma and hepatitis B virus infection. The chain is built from TRBV5-4 and TRBJ2-3, with TRBD1 identical over 7 bases. The CDR3 loop is CASSPVTGKTYTQYF. As DNA, the CDR3 is TGTGCCAGCAGCCCCGTGACAGGGAAGACATATACGCAGTATTTT.